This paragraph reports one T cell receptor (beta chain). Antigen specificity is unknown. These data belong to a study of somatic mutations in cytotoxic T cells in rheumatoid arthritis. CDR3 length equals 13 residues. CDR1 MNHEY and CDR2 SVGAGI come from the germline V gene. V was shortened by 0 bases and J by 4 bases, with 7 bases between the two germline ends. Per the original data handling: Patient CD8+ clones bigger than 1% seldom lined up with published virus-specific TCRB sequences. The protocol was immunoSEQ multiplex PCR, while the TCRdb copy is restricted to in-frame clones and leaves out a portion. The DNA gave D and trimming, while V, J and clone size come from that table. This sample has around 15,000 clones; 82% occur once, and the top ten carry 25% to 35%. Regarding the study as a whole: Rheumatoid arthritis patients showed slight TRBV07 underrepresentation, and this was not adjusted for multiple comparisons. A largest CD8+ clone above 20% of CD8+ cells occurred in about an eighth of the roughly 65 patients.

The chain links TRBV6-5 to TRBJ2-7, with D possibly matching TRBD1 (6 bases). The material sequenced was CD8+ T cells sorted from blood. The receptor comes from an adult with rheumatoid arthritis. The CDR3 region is CASSYSGAYEQYF. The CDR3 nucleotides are TGTGCCAGCAGTTACTCGGGGGCGTACGAGCAGTACTTC.